The rows below give T cell receptor beta chains drawn from one sample of a study of cytomegalovirus exposure and HLA in healthy donors. Assay used: immunoSEQ multiplex PCR; TCRdb lists only in-frame clones, some missing. Of 150,000 to 200,000 clones listed, roughly 82% are singletons. Material: PBMCs. These receptors came from a woman aged 30 to 39 in good health and CMV-seropositive. Both conserved end residues are part of each CDR3. The D gene is left open where the match is weak. Rows may omit the clone size; those that give it use once, few, many or a size class.

j_call	v_call	d_call	clone_size	cdr3_aa	cdr3_nt
TRBJ1-2	TRBV28	TRBD1	NA	CASSLSGTERVGAGYTF	TGTGCCAGCAGTTTATCCGGGACAGAGCGTGTAGGCGCTGGCTACACCTTC
TRBJ2-1	TRBV7-3	TRBD2	few	CASSVGLAVGDEQFF	TGTGCCAGCAGCGTGGGACTAGCGGTGGGGGATGAGCAGTTCTTC
TRBJ1-2	TRBV15	TRBD1	NA	CATSTGQGIGYTF	TGTGCCACCAGCACTGGACAGGGAATTGGCTACACCTTC
TRBJ2-7	TRBV6-6	NA	NA	CASSYADSPYEQYF	TGTGCCAGCAGTTACGCGGACTCCCCCTACGAGCAGTACTTC
TRBJ2-1	TRBV28	TRBD1	NA	CASRRTGATGEQFF	TGTGCCAGCAGGAGGACAGGGGCTACGGGTGAGCAGTTCTTC
TRBJ1-1	TRBV29-1	NA	NA	CSVRTGFTEAFF	TGCAGCGTACGCACAGGGTTCACTGAAGCTTTCTTT
TRBJ1-5	TRBV5-1	NA	NA	CASSVSSNQPQHF	TGCGCCAGCAGCGTATCTAGCAATCAGCCCCAGCATTTT
TRBJ2-2	TRBV6-1	NA	NA	CASSVLMGVGDGGELFF	TGTGCCAGCAGTGTGCTAATGGGCGTAGGGGATGGCGGGGAGCTGTTTTTT
TRBJ1-4	TRBV6-4	TRBD1	few	CASSPGGGEKLFF	TGTGCCAGCAGTCCAGGGGGCGGTGAAAAACTGTTTTTT
TRBJ2-3	TRBV5-1	NA	NA	CASSPTVERRHDTDTQYF	TGCGCCAGCAGCCCGACCGTGGAGCGGAGACACGACACAGATACGCAGTATTTT
TRBJ2-1	TRBV7-8	TRBD1	NA	CASSSRQGNEQFF	TGTGCCAGCAGCTCCAGACAGGGAAATGAGCAGTTCTTC
TRBJ1-4	TRBV9	NA	NA	CASSDGTRVGFGEKLFF	TGTGCCAGCAGCGACGGTACCCGGGTAGGTTTTGGAGAAAAACTGTTTTTT
TRBJ1-5	TRBV18	NA	NA	CASSQEGAAHSLPQHF	TGTGCCAGCTCACAGGAAGGGGCGGCCCACAGTTTGCCCCAGCATTTT
TRBJ2-2	TRBV2	TRBD2	few	CASGGLAGNTGELFF	TGTGCCAGCGGGGGACTAGCGGGAAACACCGGGGAGCTGTTTTTT
TRBJ2-7	TRBV6-1	NA	NA	CASSEASMYEQYF	TGTGCCAGCAGTGAAGCTTCAATGTACGAGCAGTACTTC
TRBJ1-1	TRBV29-1	NA	NA	CSVEPQGHTEAFF	TGCAGCGTTGAGCCGCAGGGCCACACTGAAGCTTTCTTT
TRBJ1-2	TRBV15	NA	NA	CATSRDTGEGSGYTF	TGTGCCACCAGCAGAGATACGGGGGAGGGAAGTGGCTACACCTTC
TRBJ2-7	TRBV27	TRBD2	once	CASSFQTSGRYEQYF	TGTGCCAGCAGTTTTCAGACTAGCGGGAGATACGAGCAGTACTTC
TRBJ1-1	TRBV7-6	NA	NA	CASSLSQGRTEAFF	TGTGCCAGCAGCTTAAGCCAGGGCCGGACTGAAGCTTTCTTT
TRBJ2-2	TRBV7-9	TRBD1	NA	CASSSDRGTGELFF	TGTGCCAGCAGCTCGGACAGGGGGACCGGGGAGCTGTTTTTT
TRBJ1-1	TRBV2	TRBD1	NA	CASSELVGTGGPEAFF	TGTGCCAGCAGTGAACTCGTAGGGACAGGGGGCCCTGAAGCTTTCTTT
TRBJ2-7	TRBV30	NA	NA	CAWSSHYEYEQYF	TGTGCCTGGAGTAGCCATTATGAATACGAGCAGTACTTC
TRBJ1-4	TRBV30	TRBD1	once	CAWSRQGGEKLFF	TGTGCCTGGAGTAGACAGGGCGGTGAAAAACTGTTTTTT
TRBJ1-3	TRBV5-5	TRBD1	NA	CASSPGTDRSSGNTIYF	TGTGCCAGCAGCCCCGGGACAGATAGAAGCTCTGGAAACACCATATATTTT
TRBJ2-7	TRBV5-1	NA	once	CASTSGLTYEQYF	TGCGCCAGTACCTCGGGACTCACCTACGAGCAGTACTTC
TRBJ2-7	TRBV19	TRBD1	NA	CASSYTGTGGSYEQYF	TGTGCCAGTAGCTACACCGGGACAGGCGGTTCCTACGAGCAGTACTTC